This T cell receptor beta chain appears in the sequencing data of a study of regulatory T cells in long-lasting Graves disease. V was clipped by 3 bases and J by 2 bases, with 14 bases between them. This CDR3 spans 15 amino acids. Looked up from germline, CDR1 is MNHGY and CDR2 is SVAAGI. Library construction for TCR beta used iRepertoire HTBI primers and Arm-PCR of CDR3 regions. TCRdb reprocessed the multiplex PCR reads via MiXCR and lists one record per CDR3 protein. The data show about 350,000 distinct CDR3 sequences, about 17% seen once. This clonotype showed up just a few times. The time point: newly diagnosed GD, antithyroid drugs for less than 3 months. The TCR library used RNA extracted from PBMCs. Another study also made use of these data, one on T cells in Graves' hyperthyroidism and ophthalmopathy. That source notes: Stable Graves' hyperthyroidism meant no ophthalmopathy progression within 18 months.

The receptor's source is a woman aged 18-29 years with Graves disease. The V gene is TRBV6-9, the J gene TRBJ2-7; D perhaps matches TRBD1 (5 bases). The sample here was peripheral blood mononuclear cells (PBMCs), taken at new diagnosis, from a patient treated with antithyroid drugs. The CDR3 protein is CASSYRSTATYEQYF. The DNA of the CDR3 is TGTGCCAGCAGTTACCGTTCGACAGCTACCTACGAGCAGTACTTC.